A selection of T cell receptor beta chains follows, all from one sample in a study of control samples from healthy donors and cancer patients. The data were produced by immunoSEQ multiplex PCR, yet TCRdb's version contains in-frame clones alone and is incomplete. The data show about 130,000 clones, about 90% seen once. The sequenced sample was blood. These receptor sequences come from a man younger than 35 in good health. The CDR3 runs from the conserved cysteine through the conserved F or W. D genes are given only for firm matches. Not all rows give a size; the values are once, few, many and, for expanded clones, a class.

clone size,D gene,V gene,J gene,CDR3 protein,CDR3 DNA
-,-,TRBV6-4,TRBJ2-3,CASSDSGATQYF,TGTGCCAGCAGTGACTCCGGGGCTACGCAGTATTTT
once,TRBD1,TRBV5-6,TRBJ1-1,CASSLGVTGTGTEAFF,TGTGCCAGCAGCTTGGGGGTAACCGGGACAGGGACTGAAGCTTTCTTT
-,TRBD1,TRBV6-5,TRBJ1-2,CASSKQGTYGYTF,TGTGCCAGCAGCAAACAGGGGACCTATGGCTACACCTTC
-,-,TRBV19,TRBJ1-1,CASSMALNTEAFF,TGTGCCAGTAGTATGGCTCTGAACACTGAAGCTTTCTTT
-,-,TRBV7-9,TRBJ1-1,CASRQSTGNTEAFF,TGTGCCAGCAGGCAATCGACAGGGAACACTGAAGCTTTCTTT
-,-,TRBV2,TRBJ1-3,CASSAGGNTIYF,TGTGCCAGCAGTGCGGGTGGAAACACCATATATTTT
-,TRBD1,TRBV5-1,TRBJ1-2,CASSEVPGQGLRYTF,TGCGCCAGCAGCGAGGTCCCGGGACAGGGGCTTCGCTACACCTTC
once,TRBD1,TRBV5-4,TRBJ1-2,CASRLPGQGPYGYTF,TGTGCCAGCAGGCTTCCGGGACAGGGGCCCTATGGCTACACCTTC
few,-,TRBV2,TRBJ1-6,CASSESGLHF,TGTGCCAGCAGTGAAAGCGGCCTCCACTTT
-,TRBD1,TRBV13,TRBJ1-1,CASSLGQGIGEAFF,TGTGCCAGCAGCTTAGGACAGGGGATCGGTGAAGCTTTCTTT
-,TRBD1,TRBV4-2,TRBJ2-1,CASSQVPGQSYNEQFF,TGTGCCAGCAGCCAAGTACCGGGACAGAGCTACAATGAGCAGTTCTTC
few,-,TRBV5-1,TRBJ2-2,CASSWDLTNTGELFF,TGCGCCAGCAGCTGGGACCTGACAAACACCGGGGAGCTGTTTTTT
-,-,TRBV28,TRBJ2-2,CASSLAQPNTGELFF,TGTGCCAGCAGTTTAGCACAGCCGAACACCGGGGAGCTGTTTTTT
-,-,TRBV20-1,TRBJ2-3,CSASRGRPTDTQYF,TGCAGTGCTAGTCGGGGGAGGCCCACAGATACGCAGTATTTT
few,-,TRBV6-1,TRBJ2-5,CASSEWARGREETQYF,TGTGCCAGCAGTGAATGGGCCCGGGGGCGGGAAGAGACCCAGTACTTC
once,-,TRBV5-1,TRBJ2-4,CASSLDSGGRDIQYF,TGCGCCAGCAGCTTGGATTCGGGGGGCCGGGACATTCAGTACTTC
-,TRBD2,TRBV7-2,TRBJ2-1,CASSSFRTGTRTGEQFF,TGTGCCAGCAGCTCATTCCGGACCGGGACTAGAACAGGAGAGCAGTTCTTC
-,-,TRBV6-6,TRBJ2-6,CASRPSHAGANVLTF,TGTGCCAGCCGCCCTTCCCACGCTGGGGCCAACGTCCTGACTTTC
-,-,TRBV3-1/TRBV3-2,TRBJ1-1,CASGTLNTEAFF,TGTGCCAGCGGGACTTTGAACACTGAAGCTTTCTTT
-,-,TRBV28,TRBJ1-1,CASSLAGGYSEAFF,TGTGCCAGCAGTTTAGCTGGGGGCTACTCTGAAGCTTTCTTT
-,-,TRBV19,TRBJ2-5,CASKGNLRTPRGETQYF,TGTGCCAGTAAGGGGAATTTGAGGACGCCCCGGGGGGAGACCCAGTACTTC